The 15 T cell receptor beta chains below come from one sample, sequenced in a study of CD8+ T cells in alopecia areata. Reverse transcribed after extraction, RNA yielded cDNA as the sequencing template. Repertoires were generated with immunoSEQ multiplex PCR, while TCRdb's copy carries only in-frame clones and drops some. This sample has about 180,000 clones; roughly 63% occur once, and the top ten carry under 20%. As for treatment: oral pan-JAK inhibitor, 5-10 mg twice daily. Material: CD4+ T cells sorted from blood, obtained at approximately week 60, from a patient treated with tofacitinib. These TCRs come from a human donor with alopecia areata.

The chain carries TRBV23-1 and TRBJ2-7; D possibly corresponds to TRBD1 (6 bases). TRBV23-1 falls under the ORF class, with uncertain function. The CDR3 is made up of 15 amino acids. V shed 0 bases and J shed 5 bases, with 14 bases lying between them. In nucleotides, the CDR3 is TGCGCCAGCAGTCAATCGAGACTGGGGGCGGACGAGCAGTACTTC. Translating it yields CASSQSRLGADEQYF.

This rearrangement joins TRBV30 to TRBJ2-5, with a weak D call TRBD1 (6 bases). The germline gives CDR1 GTSNPN, CDR2 SVGIG (reference sequence). V dropped 4 bases and J dropped 9 bases, with 27 bases sitting between them. The length of the CDR3 is 16 residues. CDR3 sequence (DNA): TGTGCCTGGACCCGCCGTGGGACAACAAGCGCCGGGGCCCAGTACTTC. It translates to CAWTRRGTTSAGAQYF.

This CDR3 is CASSALGAAAEAFF. CDR3 nucleotides: TGCGCCAGCAGCGCCCTGGGGGCCGCCGCTGAAGCTTTCTTT. This chain connects TRBV4-1 to TRBJ1-1, with D perhaps TRBD1 (6 bases). Trimming left V 5 bases short and J 6 bases short, with 16 bases between. CDR1 and CDR2 (germline): MGHRA, YSYEKL. CDR3 length: 14 amino acids.

This chain joins TRBV5-1 and TRBJ2-5, with D possibly matching TRBD1 (5 bases). Germline CDR1 is SGHRS and CDR2 is YFSETQ. The V and J ends lost 3 bases and 5 bases respectively, with 20 bases between them. There are 16 residues in the CDR3. DNA of the CDR3: TGCGCCAGCAGCTCGCACAACTACAGGAGCTGGGAGACCCAGTACTTC. Translated, it gives CASSSHNYRSWETQYF.

This clone was seen a handful of times. This sequence joins TRBV2 and TRBJ2-6; D is unclear. The germline V and J ends were trimmed by 0 bases and 2 bases, with 8 bases remaining between them. Germline lookup yields CDR1 SNHLY and CDR2 FYNNEI. This CDR3 is built from 16 residues. The CDR3 DNA follows: TGTGCCAGCAGTGAAGCGTCGCCGGCTGGGGCCAACGTCCTGACTTTC. The encoded protein is CASSEASPAGANVLTF.

The count of this clone is one. The rearrangement uses TRBV7-2 and TRBJ2-7, with unresolved D. The ends were cut back, 5 bases at V and 0 bases at J, with 5 bases in the middle. Germline CDR1 reads SGHTA; CDR2 reads FQGNSA. The CDR3 runs 12 residues. The CDR3 nucleotides are TGTGCCAGCAGCCGTATCTCCTACGAGCAGTACTTC. Its protein product is CASSRISYEQYF. The variable domain in full, with the rest retrieved from reference TRBV7-2 and TRBJ2-7, is GAGVSQSPSNKVTEKGKDVELRCDPISGHTALYWYRQSLGQGLEFLIYFQGNSAPDKSGLPSDRFSAERTGGSVSTLTIQRTQQEDSAVYLCASSRISYEQYFGPGTRLTVT.

The chain recombines TRBV7-9 with TRBJ2-1; D is possibly TRBD1 or TRBD2 (7 bases each). Trimming took off 5 bases at V and 7 bases at J, with 12 bases between the two ends. Germline V CDR1 and CDR2: SEHNR, FQNEAQ (reference sequence). CDR3 size: 13 residues. Here the CDR3 DNA reads TGTGCCAGCAGCGCCCAGGGGGGGAATGAGCAGTTCTTC. Amino acid sequence: CASSAQGGNEQFF.

The genes are TRBV7-8 and TRBJ2-5; maybe TRBD1 (5 bases). The V gene's germline CDR1 is SGHVS and CDR2 FQNEAQ. V was pared by 5 bases and J by 4 bases, with 5 bases between. The CDR3 has 11 residues. The CDR3 bases are TGTGCCAGCAGCAGGGGAGAGACCCAGTACTTC. Amino acid sequence: CASSRGETQYF.

The chain couples TRBV27 to TRBJ1-5, with 7 positions matching TRBD1. V shed 7 bases, J shed 5 bases, and the junction held 11 bases outside the gene matches. The CDR3 consists of 15 residues. CDR1 MNHEY and CDR2 SMNVEV come from the germline V gene (reference sequence). The CDR3 sequence is CASKSSDRRDQPQHF. The CDR3, as DNA: TGTGCCAGCAAAAGCTCGGACAGGAGGGATCAGCCCCAGCATTTT.

Comments on this clone: This specimen includes other DNA sequences encoding the same CDR3. DNA for the CDR3: TGTGCCAGCAGCTTAGGGACTGAGTACGAGCAGTACTTC. Amino acid sequence: CASSLGTEYEQYF. The rearrangement links TRBV7-3 to TRBJ2-7; perhaps TRBD2 as D (6 bases). Trimming removed 2 bases from V and 4 bases from J, with 9 bases in between. Germline V CDR1 and CDR2: SGHTA, FQGTGA. The CDR3 runs 13 residues. Combining the CDR3 with reference TRBV7-3 and TRBJ2-7 gives the whole variable domain GAGVSQTPSNKVTEKGKYVELRCDPISGHTALYWYRQSLGQGPEFLIYFQGTGAADDSGLPNDRFFAVRPEGSVSTLKIQRTERGDSAVYLCASSLGTEYEQYFGPGTRLTVT.

This rearrangement joins TRBV2 to TRBJ2-7; D tentatively fits TRBD1 or TRBD2 (5 bases each). The germline V and J ends were trimmed by 5 bases and 6 bases, with 8 bases remaining between them. CDR1 SNHLY and CDR2 FYNNEI come from the germline V gene. The CDR3 has 11 residues. CDR3 DNA sequence: TGTGCCAGCAGTTGGGGGATCGAGCAGTACTTC. Translated, it gives CASSWGIEQYF.

In this sample, this clone turned up a few times. The chain is built from TRBV5-4 and TRBJ2-1, with 8 bases aligning to TRBD2. V dropped 6 bases and J dropped 6; count of bases not matched to a gene: 14. The CDR3 is made up of 16 amino acids. Germline V lookup: CDR1 SGHNT, CDR2 YYREEE (reference sequence). The CDR3 loop reads CASTLSGVTPSNEQFF. In DNA, the CDR3 is TGTGCCAGCACTCTTAGCGGGGTGACCCCCTCCAATGAGCAGTTCTTC.

The rearrangement uses TRBV30 and TRBJ2-5, with TRBD2 matching 7 bases. The CDR3 spans 16 residues. Germline CDR1 reads GTSNPN; CDR2 reads SVGIG (reference sequence). Trimming took 2 bases from V and 5 from J; bases not matched to a gene: 14. The chain's CDR3 is CAWSPIGASGGETQYF. CDR3 coding DNA: TGTGCCTGGAGTCCGATAGGGGCTAGCGGTGGGGAGACCCAGTACTTC.

The chain recombines TRBV4-1 with TRBJ2-1; 10 bases are a match to TRBD2. V was pared by 4 bases and J by 8 bases, with 8 bases of the junction left unmatched. CDR1 is MGHRA and CDR2 is YSYEKL in the germline V gene. The CDR3 spans 15 residues. The CDR3 spells CASSLAGLASDEQFF. The DNA for the CDR3 is TGCGCCAGCAGCCTAGCGGGACTAGCGAGCGATGAGCAGTTCTTC.

This clone was found a few times. The chain has TRBV6-5 and TRBJ2-7, with a possible D match to TRBD1 (6 bases). The CDR3 loop spans 14 amino acids. Germline V gene sequence: CDR1 MNHEY, CDR2 SVGAGI. The ends were cut back, 6 bases at V and 5 bases at J, with 17 bases in the middle. CDR3 DNA sequence: TGTGCCAGCAGCCGGGACACTTTTTCCGACGAGCAGTACTTC. Amino acids: CASSRDTFSDEQYF.